These 25 T cell receptor beta chains were sequenced from one sample in a study of OX40 agonist ivuxolimab in advanced cancers. Method: immunoSEQ multiplex PCR; TCRdb's copy keeps in-frame clones and lacks some. This table holds under 55,000 clones, roughly 82% found once. Sequenced material: CD4+ or CD8+ T cells sorted from blood, taken in a trial of the OX40 agonist ivuxolimab. These receptor sequences come from an adult with an advanced solid tumor such as melanoma, head and neck, liver or kidney cancer.

The chain carries TRBV6-1 and TRBJ2-1; TRBD2 is a possible D gene (6 bases). V was shortened by 4 bases and J by 3 bases, with 19 bases between the two germline ends. CDR1 and CDR2 (germline): MNHNS, SASEGT. The CDR3 length is 17 residues. CDR3: CASSGPQRSGYYNEQFF. The CDR3 nucleotides are TGTGCCAGCAGTGGTCCCCAACGGAGCGGGTACTACAATGAGCAGTTCTTC.

The chain carries TRBV6-1 and TRBJ2-3; 12 nucleotides match TRBD1. Trimming removed 4 bases from V and 2 bases from J; junction bases left unmatched: 10. The germline V gene encodes CDR1 MNHNS and CDR2 SASEGT. The CDR3 length is 18 residues. The CDR3 here is CASSAGQGAWWDTDTQYF. The CDR3 DNA reads TGTGCCAGCAGTGCGGGACAGGGGGCGTGGTGGGACACAGATACGCAGTATTTT.

The chain joins TRBV29-1 to TRBJ2-3; 7 positions agree with TRBD2. CDR1 is SQVTM and CDR2 is ANQGSEA in the germline V gene. The J segment lost 6 bases and the V segment lost 6 bases, leaving 0 bases of the junction unmatched. CDR3 size: 10 residues. The CDR3 reads CSVGGDTQYF. DNA of the CDR3: TGCAGCGTCGGGGGGGATACGCAGTATTTT.

Only a few counts were recorded for this clone. V gene TRBV28 combines with J gene TRBJ2-3, with TRBD1 matching 8 bases. J was trimmed by 1 base and V by 4 bases; bases with no gene match: 4. The CDR3 consists of 15 residues. Germline V gives CDR1 MDHEN, CDR2 SYDVKM. CDR3 sequence reads: CASSYRDRRTDTQYF. CDR3 nucleotide sequence: TGTGCCAGCAGTTACCGGGACAGGCGCACAGATACGCAGTATTTT.

This clone has just a few counts. The chain links TRBV2 to TRBJ1-4, with D possibly being TRBD1 (5 bases). V gave up 9 bases and J gave up 6 bases, with 14 bases separating them. CDR3 length: 13 amino acids. The germline V gene encodes CDR1 SNHLY and CDR2 FYNNEI. Here the CDR3 reads CASRPPGDEKLFF. The CDR3 nucleotides read TGTGCCAGTAGACCCCCGGGGGATGAAAAACTGTTTTTT.

This rearrangement joins TRBV19 to TRBJ2-1; D is possibly TRBD1 (6 bases). The CDR3 length is 13 residues. Trimming shortened V by 0 bases and J by 9 bases, and 9 bases separated the two germline ends. Germline lookup yields CDR1 LNHDA and CDR2 SQIVND (reference sequence). The CDR3 protein is CASSIDRDTEQFF. Here the CDR3 DNA reads TGTGCCAGTAGTATAGATCGGGACACTGAGCAGTTCTTC.

This chain connects TRBV4-1 to TRBJ1-2; D not resolved. V dropped 2 bases and J dropped 4 bases, with 8 bases sitting between them. Germline V gives CDR1 MGHRA, CDR2 YSYEKL. The CDR3 is made up of 13 amino acids. CDR3 region: CASSQPDGYGYTF. The CDR3 region has the DNA TGCGCCAGCAGCCAACCAGACGGCTATGGCTACACCTTC.

This rearrangement joins TRBV5-1 to TRBJ1-2; D is unclear. The CDR3 has 12 amino acids. V was clipped by 4 bases and J by 5 bases, with 9 bases between them. Germline-derived CDR1 and CDR2 are SGHRS and YFSETQ. The CDR3 nucleotides read TGCGCCAGCAGCGCCGATGGGTATGGCTACACCTTC. Translated: CASSADGYGYTF.

The chain is built from TRBV28 and TRBJ2-5; D possibly uses TRBD1 or TRBD2 (6 bases each). This CDR3 region has 15 residues. Trimming pared 2 bases from V and 5 bases from J, leaving 15 bases between. Germline V gene sequence: CDR1 MDHEN, CDR2 SYDVKM. As DNA, the CDR3 is TGTGCCAGCAGTTTAGGATCAGTCGGGGGCGAGACCCAGTACTTC. Translating gives CASSLGSVGGETQYF.

The chain recombines TRBV27 with TRBJ2-2; D may be TRBD2 (6 bases). V was clipped by 4 bases and J by 4 bases, with 16 bases between them. This CDR3 is 16 amino acids long. Germline CDR1 and CDR2: MNHEY and SMNVEV (reference sequence). CDR3 DNA: TGTGCCAGCAGTTCTATCAGGGAGGTGATCACCGGGGAGCTGTTTTTT. Its protein is CASSSIREVITGELFF.

This clone has only a few counts. The chain links TRBV15 to TRBJ1-4, with D possibly being TRBD1 (6 bases). CDR3 size: 13 residues. V was trimmed by 3 bases and J by 5 bases, leaving 7 bases between them. Per germline, CDR1 LNHNV and CDR2 YYDKDF (reference sequence). The CDR3 nucleotides read TGTGCCACCAGCAGGCAGGGGAATGAAAAACTGTTTTTT. It translates to CATSRQGNEKLFF.

In its sample, this clone was seen a few times. This chain uses TRBV5-1 with TRBJ1-6; no clear D. This CDR3 is built from 13 residues. V was trimmed by 1 base and J by 10 bases, leaving 9 bases between them. Per germline, CDR1 SGHRS and CDR2 YFSETQ. The CDR3 here is CASSLTVDSPLHF. CDR3 nucleotide sequence: TGCGCCAGCAGCTTGACAGTAGACTCACCCCTCCACTTT.

The table lists this clone with a few counts. The chain is built from TRBV19 and TRBJ2-3, with unresolved D. V lost 3 bases and J lost 0, with 7 bases in between. The CDR3 is 14 residues long. Germline-derived CDR1 and CDR2 are LNHDA and SQIVND (reference sequence). In DNA, the CDR3 is TGTGCCAGTAGTATGGCTACTAGCACAGATACGCAGTATTTT. Translating gives CASSMATSTDTQYF. Filled out from reference TRBV19 and TRBJ2-3, the complete variable domain reads DGGITQSPKYLFRKEGQNVTLSCEQNLNHDAMYWYRQDPGQGLRLIYYSQIVNDFQKGDIAEGYSVSREKKESFPLTVTSAQKNPTAFYLCASSMATSTDTQYFGPGTRLTVL.

The chain combines TRBV21-1 with TRBJ2-1; the table's D call, TRBD2, has no DNA check behind it. TRBV21-1 is a documented pseudogene. The CDR3 runs 17 residues. CDR3 coding DNA: TGTGCCAGCAGCAAATATCAGCCGGCTAGCGGACGCAATGAGCAGTTCTTC. This sequence encodes CASSKYQPASGRNEQFF.

The V and J genes are TRBV28 and TRBJ2-7; 8 bases align to TRBD2. This CDR3 has 14 residues. J lost 7 bases, V lost 8 bases, and 13 bases had no gene match. Per the germline V gene, CDR1 is MDHEN and CDR2 is SYDVKM. Here the CDR3 DNA reads TGTGCCAGCGGTCTCATCGGGAGGGCCGGTGAGCAGTACTTC. Protein product: CASGLIGRAGEQYF.

The genes are TRBV5-7 and TRBJ1-5; D call uncertain. TRBV5-7 has ORF status, its function being uncertain. The V end lost 4 bases, the J end lost 0 bases, and 20 bases lay between the germline ends. This CDR3 contains 18 residues. The CDR3 loop is CASSRLLYSRNSNQPQHF. CDR3 DNA sequence: TGTGCCAGCAGCCGGCTCTTGTACAGCCGTAATAGCAATCAGCCCCAGCATTTT.

The chain combines TRBV28 with TRBJ2-3; 8 bases map to TRBD2. Germline lookup yields CDR1 MDHEN and CDR2 SYDVKM. The CDR3 sequence is 16 residues long. Germline trimming cut 5 bases from V and 3 bases from J; bases unmatched to any gene: 10. The CDR3 region has the DNA TGTGCCAGCAGTGCTGATAGCGGGACCCGGACAGATACGCAGTATTTT. Protein: CASSADSGTRTDTQYF.

V usage is TRBV29-1 and J usage is TRBJ2-2; TRBD1 matches at 11 bases. The V gene end was trimmed by 7 bases and the J gene end by 7 bases; junction bases not matched to a gene: 8. This CDR3 contains 14 residues. Germline values: CDR1 SQVTM, CDR2 ANQGSEA. CDR3: CSALGQGAIGELFF. The DNA of the CDR3 is TGCAGCGCCTTAGGACAGGGGGCTATCGGGGAGCTGTTTTTT.

The V and J genes are TRBV15 and TRBJ1-6; no clear D. This CDR3 is 14 amino acids long. Trimming pared 0 bases from V and 7 bases from J, leaving 7 bases between. Germline V lookup: CDR1 LNHNV, CDR2 YYDKDF (reference sequence). CDR3 region: CATSRDTANSPLHF. The CDR3 DNA sequence: TGTGCCACCAGCAGAGATACAGCAAATTCACCCCTCCACTTT. Full variable domain (remainder filled in from reference TRBV15 and TRBJ1-6): DAMVIQNPRYQVTQFGKPVTLSCSQTLNHNVMYWYQQKSSQAPKLLFHYYDKDFNNEADTPDNFQSRRPNTSFCFLDIRSPGLGDTAMYLCATSRDTANSPLHFGNGTRLTVT.

This chain uses TRBV6-5 with TRBJ2-1, with D tentatively TRBD2 (5 bases). The CDR3 spans 15 residues. Trimming left V 0 bases short and J 6 bases short, with 12 bases between. The germline CDR1 and CDR2 sequences are MNHEY and SVGAGI. The CDR3 region has the DNA TGTGCCAGCAGTTACTCCCCTGGACTTATCAATGAGCAGTTCTTC. Residues: CASSYSPGLINEQFF.

The chain employs TRBV5-1 and TRBJ2-1; D uncertain. Germline V CDR1 and CDR2: SGHRS, YFSETQ. The V end lost 2 bases, the J end lost 0 bases, and 6 bases lay between the germline ends. This CDR3 comprises 14 residues. The CDR3 DNA reads TGCGCCAGCAGCTTAGAAGGCTCCTACAATGAGCAGTTCTTC. Its translation is CASSLEGSYNEQFF.

The rearrangement uses TRBV7-6 and TRBJ2-2; D unclear. This CDR3 is built from 16 residues. Germline CDR1 and CDR2: SGHVS and FNYEAQ. The V end was cut by 5 bases, the J end by 3 bases, with 16 bases between. Here the CDR3 DNA reads TGTGCCAGCAGCCCCGCCCCGGGCGAGGACACCGGGGAGCTGTTTTTT. Translation gives CASSPAPGEDTGELFF.

The rearrangement joins TRBV5-4 to TRBJ1-2; D is perhaps TRBD1 (6 bases). Germline assignment: CDR1 SGHNT and CDR2 YYREEE (reference sequence). Trimming left V 2 bases short and J 7 bases short, with 15 bases between. The CDR3 sequence is 14 residues long. CDR3: CASSLRRRGSGYTF. CDR3 DNA sequence: TGTGCCAGCAGCTTACGTCGCAGGGGAAGTGGCTACACCTTC.

This clone was observed a handful of times. V is TRBV6-1 and J is TRBJ1-5; weak D call: TRBD1 (5 bases). The CDR3 runs to 14 residues. V shed 6 bases and J shed 0 bases, with 9 bases lying between them. The germline CDR1 and CDR2 sequences are MNHNS and SASEGT. As DNA, the CDR3 is TGTGCCAGCAGAGACGACAGTAGCAATCAGCCCCAGCATTTT. This encodes CASRDDSSNQPQHF.

The chain combines TRBV7-3 with TRBJ2-1; D may be TRBD2 (7 bases). Germline V gene lookup returns CDR1 SGHTA and CDR2 FQGTGA. Between the trimmed V and J ends, which lost 0 bases and 3 bases, there was a span of 12 bases. This CDR3 has 16 amino acids. CDR3 DNA sequence: TGTGCCAGCAGCTTAACGGGGGGGCGCGTCTACAATGAGCAGTTCTTC. Translating gives CASSLTGGRVYNEQFF. The full variable domain, rest sourced from reference TRBV7-3 and TRBJ2-1, is GAGVSQTPSNKVTEKGKYVELRCDPISGHTALYWYRQSLGQGPEFLIYFQGTGAADDSGLPNDRFFAVRPEGSVSTLKIQRTERGDSAVYLCASSLTGGRVYNEQFFGPGTRLTVL.